The entry below gives a single T cell receptor beta chain sequence along with its context. V dropped 5 bases and J dropped 0 bases, with 5 bases sitting between them. The CDR3 extends over 14 amino acids. Germline loops: CDR1 SGHVS, CDR2 FNYEAQ. This specimen belongs to a study of CD8 T cells in Susac syndrome. RNA amounts of about 0.45 to 1 ug underwent reverse transcription with random hexamers. TCRdb itself ran the immunoSEQ multiplex PCR reads through MiXCR, one entry per CDR3 protein. The sample records 100,000 to 150,000 distinct CDR3 sequences, 90% to 95% being singletons. The receptor was derived from a human donor in good health. Sequencing used CD4+ T cells from PBMCs. The chain employs TRBV7-6 and TRBJ2-6; D not certain. CDR3 in amino acids: CASSKNSGANVLTF. DNA for the CDR3: TGTGCCAGCAGCAAGAACTCTGGGGCCAACGTCCTGACTTTC.